These T cell receptor beta chains were read from a single sample in a study of shared clonotypes between healthy human individuals. Using immunoSEQ multiplex PCR, the repertoire was profiled, and TCRdb retains in-frame clones only, with some absent. The table lists hundreds of thousands of clones, roughly 95% of them singletons. The specimen sequenced was naive CD8+ T cells sorted from blood. These receptors came from a woman aged 30 to 39 in good health. CDR3s include the opening cysteine and the closing phenylalanine or tryptophan. Each record gives: J gene, D gene, V gene, CDR3 protein, CDR3 DNA. A D gene is named only where the DNA matches it firmly.

TRBJ1-3 TRBD1 TRBV10-2 CASSEFDRGPGNTIYF TGCGCCAGCAGTGAGTTCGACAGGGGCCCTGGAAACACCATATATTTT
TRBJ2-5 - TRBV28 CASSFPTGIAEKETQYF TGTGCCAGCAGTTTCCCCACCGGGATAGCGGAAAAGGAGACCCAGTACTTC
TRBJ1-3 - TRBV2 CASSLSRGGSSGNTIYF TGTGCCAGCAGCCTTAGTAGAGGGGGGAGCTCTGGAAACACCATATATTTT
TRBJ2-6 - TRBV6-6 CASSPELSGANVLTF TGTGCCAGCAGTCCGGAACTTTCTGGGGCCAACGTCCTGACTTTC
TRBJ2-5 - TRBV7-8 CASSYPGRQETQYF TGTGCCAGCAGCTACCCGGGCAGACAAGAGACCCAGTACTTC
TRBJ2-7 - TRBV16 CASSRTGTTYEQYF TGTGCCAGCAGCCGTACCGGGACCACCTACGAGCAGTACTTC
TRBJ2-6 - TRBV10-3 CAISGIHCIQSRANVLTF TGTGCCATCAGTGGAATTCACTGTATACAAAGTCGGGCCAACGTCCTGACTTTC
TRBJ2-3 TRBD1 TRBV14 CASSPTGAFTDTQYF TGTGCCAGCAGCCCGACAGGGGCCTTCACAGATACGCAGTATTTT
TRBJ2-7 TRBD2 TRBV2 CASSELSSGSGEQYF TGTGCCAGCAGTGAATTGTCTAGCGGGAGTGGGGAGCAGTACTTC
TRBJ1-2 TRBD1 TRBV18 CASSPGRQGKDGYTF TGTGCCAGCTCACCTGGGAGACAGGGGAAGGATGGCTACACCTTC
TRBJ1-1 - TRBV19 CACAAGSWTEAFF TGTGCTTGTGCGGCAGGGAGTTGGACTGAAGCTTTCTTT
TRBJ2-7 - TRBV2 CASSEYGGRRAYEQYF TGTGCCAGCAGTGAATACGGGGGGCGCCGGGCTTACGAGCAGTACTTC
TRBJ1-2 - TRBV9 CASSVVSAGDLTNYGYTF TGTGCCAGCAGCGTAGTATCGGCAGGTGATCTCACTAACTATGGCTACACCTTC
TRBJ1-2 - TRBV7-9 CASSLGGAYGYTF TGTGCCAGCAGCTTGGGAGGAGCCTATGGCTACACCTTC
TRBJ1-1 - TRBV7-9 CASSSSGSEAFF TGTGCCAGCAGCTCTTCAGGATCTGAAGCTTTCTTT
TRBJ2-3 TRBD1 TRBV7-9 CASSSPGQGSREHPDTQYF TGTGCCAGCAGCTCCCCGGGACAGGGATCGAGGGAGCACCCAGATACGCAGTATTTT
TRBJ2-5 TRBD1 TRBV5-6 CASSSRGGLYETQYF TGTGCCAGCAGCTCGCGAGGGGGCTTATACGAGACCCAGTACTTC
TRBJ1-1 TRBD1 TRBV9 CASSETGQMNTEAFF TGTGCCAGCAGCGAGACGGGACAGATGAACACTGAAGCTTTCTTT
TRBJ1-1 - TRBV5-4 CASSRGGAGIMNTEAFF TGTGCCAGCAGCCGAGGGGGGGCAGGAATCATGAACACTGAAGCTTTCTTT
TRBJ2-3 TRBD2 TRBV30 CAWREGSGRRDTQYF TGTGCCTGGAGGGAGGGTAGCGGGAGAAGAGATACGCAGTATTTT
TRBJ2-7 - TRBV11-2 CASTDTTTYEQYF TGTGCCAGCACCGATACTACCACCTACGAGCAGTACTTC
TRBJ1-5 TRBD1 TRBV28 CASTILSGTGGVSNQPQHF TGTGCCAGCACGATACTGTCGGGGACAGGGGGAGTAAGCAATCAGCCCCAGCATTTT
TRBJ1-2 - TRBV4-1 CASSLAGGFAANYGYTF TGCGCCAGCAGCCTTGCTGGAGGGTTTGCAGCTAACTATGGCTACACCTTC
TRBJ1-5 - TRBV5-1 CASSRGDSNQPQHF TGCGCCAGCAGCCGGGGGGATAGCAATCAGCCCCAGCATTTT
TRBJ1-3 TRBD1 TRBV28 CASSPGQYSGNTIYF TGTGCCAGCAGCCCGGGACAGTACTCTGGAAACACCATATATTTT
TRBJ2-1 TRBD2 TRBV5-6 CASSLVREGRSNEQFF TGTGCCAGCAGCTTGGTGCGGGAGGGACGGAGCAATGAGCAGTTCTTC
TRBJ1-1 - TRBV5-4 CASSREEGLIAEAFF TGTGCCAGCAGCCGGGAGGAGGGGCTAATCGCTGAAGCTTTCTTT